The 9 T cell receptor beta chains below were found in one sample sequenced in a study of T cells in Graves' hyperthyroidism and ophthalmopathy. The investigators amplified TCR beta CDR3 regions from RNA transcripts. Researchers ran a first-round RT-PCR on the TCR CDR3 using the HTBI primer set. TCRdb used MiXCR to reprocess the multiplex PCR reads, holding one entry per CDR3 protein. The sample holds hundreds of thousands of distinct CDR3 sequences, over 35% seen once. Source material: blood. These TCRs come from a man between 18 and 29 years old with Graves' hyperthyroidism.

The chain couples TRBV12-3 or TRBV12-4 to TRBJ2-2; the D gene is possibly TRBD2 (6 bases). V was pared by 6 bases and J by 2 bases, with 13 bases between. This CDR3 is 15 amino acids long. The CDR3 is CASRGISGNTGELFF. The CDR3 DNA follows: TGTGCCAGCAGAGGAATTAGCGGTAACACCGGGGAGCTGTTTTTT.

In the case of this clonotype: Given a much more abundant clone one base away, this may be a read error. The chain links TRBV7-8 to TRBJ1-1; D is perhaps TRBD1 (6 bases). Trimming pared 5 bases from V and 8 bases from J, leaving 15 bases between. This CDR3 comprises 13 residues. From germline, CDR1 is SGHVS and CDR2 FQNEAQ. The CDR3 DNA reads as TGTGCCAGCAGCCATAGCCCCGGACAGGAAGCTTTCTTT. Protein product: CASSHSPGQEAFF.

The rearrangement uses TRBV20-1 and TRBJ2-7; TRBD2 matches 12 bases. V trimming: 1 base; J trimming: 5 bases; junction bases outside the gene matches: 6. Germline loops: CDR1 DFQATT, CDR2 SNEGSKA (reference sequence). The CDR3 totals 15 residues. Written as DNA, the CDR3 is TGCAGTGCTAGAGGGCTCCTAGCGGGAGGGGACGAGCAGTACTTC. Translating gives CSARGLLAGGDEQYF.

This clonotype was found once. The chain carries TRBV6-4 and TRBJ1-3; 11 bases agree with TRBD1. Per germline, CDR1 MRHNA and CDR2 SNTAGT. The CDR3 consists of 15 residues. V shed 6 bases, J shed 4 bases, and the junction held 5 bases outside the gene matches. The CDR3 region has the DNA TGTGCCAGCAGAGGACAGGGGGCTTACGGAAACACCATATATTTT. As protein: CASRGQGAYGNTIYF.

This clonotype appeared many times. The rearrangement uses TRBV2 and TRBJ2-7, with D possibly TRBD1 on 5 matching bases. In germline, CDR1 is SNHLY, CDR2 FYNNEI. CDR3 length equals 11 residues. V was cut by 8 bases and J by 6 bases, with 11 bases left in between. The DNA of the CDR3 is TGTGCCAGCGGCAGGGCCGGCGAGCAGTACTTC. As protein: CASGRAGEQYF. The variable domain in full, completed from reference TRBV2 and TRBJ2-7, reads EPEVTQTPSHQVTQMGQEVILRCVPISNHLYFYWYRQILGQKVEFLVSFYNNEISEKSEIFDDQFSVERPDGSNFTLKIRSTKLEDSAMYFCASGRAGEQYFGPGTRLTVT.

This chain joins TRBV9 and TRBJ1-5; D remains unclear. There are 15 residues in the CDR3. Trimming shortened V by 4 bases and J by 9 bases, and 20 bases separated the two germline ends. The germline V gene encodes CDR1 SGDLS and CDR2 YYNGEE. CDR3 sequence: CASSQGWSDLAPQHF. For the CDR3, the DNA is TGTGCCAGCAGCCAAGGTTGGAGCGACCTTGCGCCCCAGCATTTT.

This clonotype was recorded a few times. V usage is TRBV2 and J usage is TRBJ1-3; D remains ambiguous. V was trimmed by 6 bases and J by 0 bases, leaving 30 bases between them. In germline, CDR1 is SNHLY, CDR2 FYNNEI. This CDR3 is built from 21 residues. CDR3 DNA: TGTGCCAGCAGCCAAGATTACGCTCTTTTGAGCCCTCAAAACTCTGGAAACACCATATATTTT. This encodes CASSQDYALLSPQNSGNTIYF.

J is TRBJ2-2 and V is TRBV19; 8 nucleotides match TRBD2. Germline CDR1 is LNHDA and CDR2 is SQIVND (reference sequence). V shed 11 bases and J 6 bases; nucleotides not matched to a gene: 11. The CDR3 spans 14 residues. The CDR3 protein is CAWSGTSGSGELFF. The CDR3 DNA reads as TGTGCCTGGAGTGGGACTAGTGGTTCCGGGGAGCTGTTTTTT.

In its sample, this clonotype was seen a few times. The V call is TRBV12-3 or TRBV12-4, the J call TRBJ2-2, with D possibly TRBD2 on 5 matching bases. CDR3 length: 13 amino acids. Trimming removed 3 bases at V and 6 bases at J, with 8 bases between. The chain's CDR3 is CASSFFGAGELFF. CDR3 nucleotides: TGTGCCAGCAGTTTCTTCGGGGCCGGGGAGCTGTTTTTT.